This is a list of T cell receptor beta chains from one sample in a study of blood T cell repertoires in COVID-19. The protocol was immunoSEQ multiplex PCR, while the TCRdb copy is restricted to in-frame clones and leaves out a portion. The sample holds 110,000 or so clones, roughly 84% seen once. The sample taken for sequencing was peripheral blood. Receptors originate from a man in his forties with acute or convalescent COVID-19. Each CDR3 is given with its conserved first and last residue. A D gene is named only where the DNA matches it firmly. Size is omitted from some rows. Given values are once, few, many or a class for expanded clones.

CASSASTDTQYF,TGTGCCAGCAGCGCTAGCACAGATACGCAGTATTTT,TRBJ2-3,TRBV9,NA,NA
CASSLQLADADTQYF,TGCGCCAGCAGCTTGCAACTAGCGGATGCAGATACGCAGTATTTT,TRBJ2-3,TRBV5-1,NA,TRBD2
CAWSVLRDRGRLGNSPLHF,TGTGCCTGGAGTGTACTCCGGGACAGGGGGCGACTGGGGAATTCACCCCTCCACTTT,TRBJ1-6,TRBV30,NA,TRBD1
CASSYTGTGALGEQYF,TGTGCCAGCAGCTACACCGGGACAGGGGCCCTCGGTGAGCAGTACTTC,TRBJ2-7,TRBV5-5,once,TRBD1
CASRFTGGLNTEAFF,TGTGCCAGCAGATTTACAGGGGGTTTGAACACTGAAGCTTTCTTT,TRBJ1-1,TRBV7-2,NA,TRBD1
CASSEFRTYEQYF,TGCGCCAGCAGTGAGTTCAGGACCTACGAGCAGTACTTC,TRBJ2-7,TRBV10-2,NA,NA
CASSQDSTGQVYREKLFF,TGTGCCAGCAGCCAAGATTCGACAGGACAGGTATATAGGGAAAAACTGTTTTTT,TRBJ1-4,TRBV3-1/TRBV3-2,NA,TRBD1
CASSMALSGANVLTF,TGTGCCAGTAGTATGGCCCTCTCTGGGGCCAACGTCCTGACTTTC,TRBJ2-6,TRBV19,NA,NA
CASSPSLGGGSYEQYF,TGCGCCAGCAGCCCCTCGCTGGGCGGGGGCTCCTACGAGCAGTACTTC,TRBJ2-7,TRBV5-1,NA,TRBD2
CASSRQAQETQYF,TGCGCCAGCAGTCGACAAGCTCAAGAGACCCAGTACTTC,TRBJ2-5,TRBV10-1,NA,NA
CSASPGTGATEAFF,TGCAGTGCTAGTCCCGGGACAGGGGCTACTGAAGCTTTCTTT,TRBJ1-1,TRBV20-1,few,TRBD1
CAASEGEGELFF,TGTGCCGCCAGTGAAGGGGAAGGGGAGCTGTTTTTT,TRBJ2-2,TRBV24-1,NA,NA
CSAVANENEKLFF,TGCAGCGCAGTTGCGAACGAAAATGAAAAACTGTTTTTT,TRBJ1-4,TRBV29-1,NA,NA
CASSPPVGGYSNQPQHF,TGTGCCAGCAGCCCTCCAGTGGGAGGGTATAGCAATCAGCCCCAGCATTTT,TRBJ1-5,TRBV7-8,NA,NA
CATSAPAGTEAFF,TGTGCCACCAGTGCCCCCGCGGGCACTGAAGCTTTCTTT,TRBJ1-1,TRBV24-1,NA,NA
CSVARGLNQPQHF,TGCAGCGTCGCCAGGGGGCTAAATCAGCCCCAGCATTTT,TRBJ1-5,TRBV29-1,few,TRBD1
CSASPGRRSPCF,TGCAGTGCTAGTCCAGGCAGGCGAAGCCCATGCTTC,TRBJ1-2,TRBV20-1,once,NA
CAISEPTDSSGANVLTF,TGTGCCATCAGTGAGCCCACAGATTCCTCTGGGGCCAACGTCCTGACTTTC,TRBJ2-6,TRBV10-3,once,NA
CASSYGSPEDIQYF,TGTGCCAGCAGTTACGGGTCTCCTGAGGACATTCAGTACTTC,TRBJ2-4,TRBV6-6,NA,NA
CASRGGQGYEQYF,TGTGCCAGCAGGGGGGGACAGGGGTACGAGCAGTACTTC,TRBJ2-7,TRBV5-5,few,TRBD1
CATSQGTSGANVLTF,TGTGCCACCAGTCAGGGGACCTCTGGGGCCAACGTCCTGACTTTC,TRBJ2-6,TRBV24-1,NA,NA
CASSSPYGGHPYEQYF,TGTGCCAGCAGCTCCCCTTATGGAGGGCACCCCTACGAGCAGTACTTC,TRBJ2-7,TRBV13,few,NA
CASSEYIQGGRTDTQYF,TGCGCCAGCAGCGAATATATTCAGGGGGGACGCACAGATACGCAGTATTTT,TRBJ2-3,TRBV5-1,NA,NA
CASTVQGAPGGYTF,TGTGCCAGCACAGTGCAGGGGGCGCCGGGCGGCTACACCTTC,TRBJ1-2,TRBV5-4,few,TRBD1
CASREGGAKNIQYF,TGTGCCAGCCGTGAGGGAGGGGCCAAAAACATTCAGTACTTC,TRBJ2-4,TRBV3-1/TRBV3-2,NA,TRBD2
CASSSPGTSGGAYEQYF,TGTGCCAGCAGCTCCCCCGGGACTAGCGGGGGGGCCTACGAGCAGTACTTC,TRBJ2-7,TRBV7-9,NA,TRBD2
CASSPRRTSGAYNEQFF,TGTGCCAGCAGCCCCCGGAGGACTAGCGGGGCCTACAATGAGCAGTTCTTC,TRBJ2-1,TRBV9,few,TRBD2
CASSQIQEGTEAFF,TGTGCCAGCAGCCAAATACAGGAGGGCACTGAAGCTTTCTTT,TRBJ1-1,TRBV3-1/TRBV3-2,few,NA
CASSLSWGSGVFNEQFF,TGCGCCAGCAGCTTGAGTTGGGGTAGCGGGGTATTTAATGAGCAGTTCTTC,TRBJ2-1,TRBV5-1,NA,TRBD2
CASSDALAHSYNEQFF,TGTGCCAGCAGTGACGCGCTAGCGCACTCCTACAATGAGCAGTTCTTC,TRBJ2-1,TRBV6-4,NA,NA
CASRRGTGREQYF,TGTGCCAGTAGAAGGGGGACGGGACGCGAGCAGTACTTC,TRBJ2-7,TRBV19,NA,NA
CASSRPGVSTEAFF,TGTGCCAGCAGCCGACCAGGGGTTTCCACTGAAGCTTTCTTT,TRBJ1-1,TRBV13,once,NA
CASSMDRGLTYSNQPQHF,TGTGCCAGTAGTATGGACAGGGGGTTGACTTATAGCAATCAGCCCCAGCATTTT,TRBJ1-5,TRBV19,NA,TRBD1
CASRSGGNTGELFF,TGTGCCAGCAGGAGCGGGGGAAACACCGGGGAGCTGTTTTTT,TRBJ2-2,TRBV3-1/TRBV3-2,few,TRBD2
CASSEMRQGPYEQYF,TGTGCCAGCAGTGAAATGCGACAGGGGCCCTACGAGCAGTACTTC,TRBJ2-7,TRBV2,NA,TRBD1
CASSRRDRGNSPLHF,TGTGCCAGCAGCCGGAGGGACAGGGGCAATTCACCCCTCCACTTT,TRBJ1-6,TRBV3-1/TRBV3-2,once,TRBD1
CASSSSGTDTQYF,TGCGCCAGCAGTTCCTCAGGGACAGATACGCAGTATTTT,TRBJ2-3,TRBV10-1,NA,NA
CASSQPGQDYGYTF,TGTGCCAGCAGCCAGCCGGGACAGGACTATGGCTACACCTTC,TRBJ1-2,TRBV3-1/TRBV3-2,once,TRBD1
CASSSSGGAGTGELFF,TGTGCCAGCAGTTCTAGCGGGGGGGCGGGCACCGGGGAGCTGTTTTTT,TRBJ2-2,TRBV6-5,few,TRBD2
CAWSVQTGGDPPVF,TGTGCCTGGAGCGTCCAGACAGGGGGCGACCCCCCGGTCTTC,TRBJ2-1,TRBV30,NA,TRBD1
CASAGQANSGNTIYF,TGTGCCAGCGCGGGACAGGCCAACTCTGGAAACACCATATATTTT,TRBJ1-3,TRBV2,NA,TRBD1
CASVDRGYYGYTF,TGTGCCAGCGTGGACAGGGGGTATTATGGCTACACCTTC,TRBJ1-2,TRBV6-5,NA,TRBD1
CSVETYNYGYTF,TGCAGCGTTGAAACATACAACTATGGCTACACCTTC,TRBJ1-2,TRBV29-1,NA,NA
CASSSTSGALTQYF,TGTGCCAGCAGCTCCACGAGCGGGGCCCTTACGCAGTATTTT,TRBJ2-3,TRBV7-2,NA,TRBD2
CASSLTSANEQYF,TGCGCCAGCAGCCTGACTAGCGCGAACGAGCAGTACTTC,TRBJ2-7,TRBV5-1,once,TRBD2
CASSLKRGGPGNTIYF,TGTGCCAGCAGCTTAAAACGGGGAGGGCCTGGAAACACCATATATTTT,TRBJ1-3,TRBV7-9,NA,NA